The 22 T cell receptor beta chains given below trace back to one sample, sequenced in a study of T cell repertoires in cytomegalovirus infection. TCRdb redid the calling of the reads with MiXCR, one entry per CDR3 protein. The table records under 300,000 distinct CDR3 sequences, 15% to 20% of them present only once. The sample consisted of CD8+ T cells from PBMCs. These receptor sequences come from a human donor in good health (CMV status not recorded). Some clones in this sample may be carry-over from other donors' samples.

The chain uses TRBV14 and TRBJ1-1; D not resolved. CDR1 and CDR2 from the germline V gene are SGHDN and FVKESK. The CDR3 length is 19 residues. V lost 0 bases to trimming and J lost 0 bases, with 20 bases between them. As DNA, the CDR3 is TGTGCCAGCAGCCAAGATTGGAGGGCCCGAGGGCTTTTGAACACTGAAGCTTTCTTT. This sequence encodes CASSQDWRARGLLNTEAFF.

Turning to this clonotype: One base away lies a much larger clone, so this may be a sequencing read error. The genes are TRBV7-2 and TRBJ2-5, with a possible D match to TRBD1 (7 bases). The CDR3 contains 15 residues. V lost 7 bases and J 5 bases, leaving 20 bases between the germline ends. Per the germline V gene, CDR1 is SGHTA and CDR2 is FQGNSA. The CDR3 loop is CASMRTRGAMETQYF. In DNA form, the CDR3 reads TGTGCCAGCATGCGCACCAGGGGGGCTATGGAGACCCAGTACTTC.

The CDR3 coding sequence is TGTGCCATCAGTGAGTCGCGGGACAGGGTCTACGAGCAGTACTTC. Residues: CAISESRDRVYEQYF. The chain is built from TRBV10-3 and TRBJ2-7; 9 bases map to TRBD1. With 0 bases clipped from V and 3 bases from J, the junction kept 3 bases outside the gene matches. The CDR3 runs to 15 residues. Germline CDR1 ENHRY, CDR2 SYGVKD.

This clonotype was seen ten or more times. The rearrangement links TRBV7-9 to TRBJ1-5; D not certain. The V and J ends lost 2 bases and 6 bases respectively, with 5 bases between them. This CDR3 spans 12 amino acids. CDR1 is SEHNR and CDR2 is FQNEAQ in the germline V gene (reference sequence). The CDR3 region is CASSLFAQPQHF. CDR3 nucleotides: TGTGCCAGCAGCTTATTCGCTCAGCCCCAGCATTTT.

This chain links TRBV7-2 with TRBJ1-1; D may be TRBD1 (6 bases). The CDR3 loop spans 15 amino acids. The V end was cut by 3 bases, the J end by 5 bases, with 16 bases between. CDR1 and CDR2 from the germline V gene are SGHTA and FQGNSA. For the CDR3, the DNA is TGTGCCAGCAGCTTCTTGACAGGTTCGAGGACTGAAGCTTTCTTT. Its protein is CASSFLTGSRTEAFF.

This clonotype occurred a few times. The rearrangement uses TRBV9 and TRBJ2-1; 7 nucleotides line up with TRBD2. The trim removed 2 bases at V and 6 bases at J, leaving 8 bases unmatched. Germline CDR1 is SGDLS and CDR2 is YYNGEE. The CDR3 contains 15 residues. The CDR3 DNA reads TGTGCCAGCAGCGTCCCCCAGGGACTAATCAATGAGCAGTTCTTC. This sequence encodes CASSVPQGLINEQFF.

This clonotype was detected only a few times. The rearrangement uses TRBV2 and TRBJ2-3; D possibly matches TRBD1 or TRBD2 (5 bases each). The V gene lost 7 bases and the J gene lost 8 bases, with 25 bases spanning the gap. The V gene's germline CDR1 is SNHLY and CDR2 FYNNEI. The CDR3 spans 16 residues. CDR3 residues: CASNDWAEDRDGTQYF. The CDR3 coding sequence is TGTGCCAGCAACGACTGGGCGGAGGATCGGGACGGTACGCAGTATTTT.

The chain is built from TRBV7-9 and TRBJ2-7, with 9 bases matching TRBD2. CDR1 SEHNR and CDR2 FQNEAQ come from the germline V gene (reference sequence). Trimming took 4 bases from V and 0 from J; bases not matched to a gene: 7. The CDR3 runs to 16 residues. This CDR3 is CASSSRPSGASYEQYF. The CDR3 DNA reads TGTGCCAGCAGCTCCCGACCTAGCGGGGCCTCCTACGAGCAGTACTTC.

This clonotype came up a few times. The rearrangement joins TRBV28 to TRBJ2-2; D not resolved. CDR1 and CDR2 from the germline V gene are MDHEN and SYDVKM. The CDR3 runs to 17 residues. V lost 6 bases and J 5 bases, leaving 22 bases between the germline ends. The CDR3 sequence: CASRTPRSADRTGELFF. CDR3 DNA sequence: TGTGCCAGCAGGACCCCCCGTTCCGCCGACCGGACCGGGGAGCTGTTTTTT.

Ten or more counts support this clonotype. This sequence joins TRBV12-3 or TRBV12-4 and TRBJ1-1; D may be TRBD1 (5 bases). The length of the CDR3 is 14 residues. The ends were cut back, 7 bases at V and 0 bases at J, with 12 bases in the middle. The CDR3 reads CASTLGGLNTEAFF. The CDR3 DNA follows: TGTGCCAGCACCCTGGGGGGGTTGAACACTGAAGCTTTCTTT.

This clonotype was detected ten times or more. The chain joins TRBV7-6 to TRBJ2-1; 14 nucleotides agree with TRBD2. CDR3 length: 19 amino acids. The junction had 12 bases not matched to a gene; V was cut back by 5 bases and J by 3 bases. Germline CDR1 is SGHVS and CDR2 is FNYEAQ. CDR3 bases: TGTGCCAGCAGCCCAACCCCGGGACTAGCGGGGGCCTACTACAATGAGCAGTTCTTC. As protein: CASSPTPGLAGAYYNEQFF.

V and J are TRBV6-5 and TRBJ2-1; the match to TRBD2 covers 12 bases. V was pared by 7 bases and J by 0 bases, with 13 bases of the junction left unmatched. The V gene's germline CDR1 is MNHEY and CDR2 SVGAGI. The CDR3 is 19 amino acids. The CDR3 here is CASTQAGLAGGGSYNEQFF. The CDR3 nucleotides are TGTGCCAGCACTCAGGCCGGTCTAGCGGGGGGGGGCTCCTACAATGAGCAGTTCTTC.

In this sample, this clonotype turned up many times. CDR3 sequence reads: CASSFATGAGELFF. CDR3 in DNA: TGTGCCAGCAGCTTCGCGACAGGGGCCGGGGAGCTGTTTTTT. J is TRBJ2-2 and V is TRBV7-2; 8 bases line up with TRBD1. The V gene's germline CDR1 is SGHTA and CDR2 FQGNSA. V lost 3 bases, J lost 6 bases, and 3 bases stayed unmatched. The CDR3 runs 14 residues. The full variable domain, with the rest looked up from reference TRBV7-2 and TRBJ2-2, is GAGVSQSPSNKVTEKGKDVELRCDPISGHTALYWYRQSLGQGLEFLIYFQGNSAPDKSGLPSDRFSAERTGGSVSTLTIQRTQQEDSAVYLCASSFATGAGELFFGEGSRLTVL.

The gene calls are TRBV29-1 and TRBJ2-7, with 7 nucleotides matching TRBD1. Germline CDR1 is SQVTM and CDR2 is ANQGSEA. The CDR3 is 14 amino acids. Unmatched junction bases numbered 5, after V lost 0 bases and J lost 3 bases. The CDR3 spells CSVEDSDRDYEQYF. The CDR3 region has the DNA TGCAGCGTTGAAGACAGTGACAGGGACTACGAGCAGTACTTC.

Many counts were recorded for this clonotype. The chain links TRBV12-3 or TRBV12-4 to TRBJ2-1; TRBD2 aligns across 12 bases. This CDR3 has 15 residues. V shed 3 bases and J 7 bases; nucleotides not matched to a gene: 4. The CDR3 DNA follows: TGTGCCAGCAGTTTCGCTAGCGGGGGGGCAAATGAGCAGTTCTTC. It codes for CASSFASGGANEQFF.

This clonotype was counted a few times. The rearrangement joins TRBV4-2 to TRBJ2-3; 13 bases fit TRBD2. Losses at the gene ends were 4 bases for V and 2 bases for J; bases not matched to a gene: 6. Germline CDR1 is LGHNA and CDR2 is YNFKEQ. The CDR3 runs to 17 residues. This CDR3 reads CASSPRLAGGPTDTQYF. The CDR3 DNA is TGTGCCAGCAGCCCTCGACTAGCGGGGGGTCCCACAGATACGCAGTATTTT.

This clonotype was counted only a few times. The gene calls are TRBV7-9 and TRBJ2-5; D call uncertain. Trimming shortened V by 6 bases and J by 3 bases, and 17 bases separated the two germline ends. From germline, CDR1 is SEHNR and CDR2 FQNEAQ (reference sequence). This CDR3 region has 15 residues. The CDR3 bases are TGTGCCAGCAGTATAAACGGCGCGGATGAAGAGACCCAGTACTTC. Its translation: CASSINGADEETQYF.

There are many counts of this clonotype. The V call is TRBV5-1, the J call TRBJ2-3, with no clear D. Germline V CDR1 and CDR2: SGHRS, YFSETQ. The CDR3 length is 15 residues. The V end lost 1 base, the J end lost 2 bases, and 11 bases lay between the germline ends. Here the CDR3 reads CASSLRPDLTDTQYF. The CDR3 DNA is TGCGCCAGCAGCTTGCGGCCGGACCTCACAGATACGCAGTATTTT. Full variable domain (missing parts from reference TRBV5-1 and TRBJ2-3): KAGVTQTPRYLIKTRGQQVTLSCSPISGHRSVSWYQQTPGQGLQFLFEYFSETQRNKGNFPGRFSGRQFSNSRSEMNVSTLELGDSALYLCASSLRPDLTDTQYFGPGTRLTVL.

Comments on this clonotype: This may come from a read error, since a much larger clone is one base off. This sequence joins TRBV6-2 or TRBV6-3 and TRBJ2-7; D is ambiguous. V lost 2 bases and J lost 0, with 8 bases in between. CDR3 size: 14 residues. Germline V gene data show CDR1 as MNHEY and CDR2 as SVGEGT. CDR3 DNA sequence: TGTGCCAGCAGTTACGAAGGGATCTCCTACGAGCAGTACTTC. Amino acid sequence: CASSYEGISYEQYF.

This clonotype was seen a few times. The CDR3, as DNA: TGCGCCAGCAGCCCCCTCGGACACAGGGGGCGAGAGACCCAGTACTTC. Its translation: CASSPLGHRGRETQYF. The genes are TRBV4-1 and TRBJ2-5, with 9 nucleotides matching TRBD1. This CDR3 is built from 16 residues. Trimming at V came to 4 bases and at J to 4 bases, leaving 10 bases not matched to a gene. Per germline, CDR1 MGHRA and CDR2 YSYEKL.

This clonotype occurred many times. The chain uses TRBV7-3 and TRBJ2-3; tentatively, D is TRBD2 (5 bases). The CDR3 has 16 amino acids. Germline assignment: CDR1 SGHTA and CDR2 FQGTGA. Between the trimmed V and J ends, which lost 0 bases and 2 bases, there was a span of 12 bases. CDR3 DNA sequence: TGTGCCAGCAGCTTAACCGAGAGCGGCCCCACAGATACGCAGTATTTT. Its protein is CASSLTESGPTDTQYF.

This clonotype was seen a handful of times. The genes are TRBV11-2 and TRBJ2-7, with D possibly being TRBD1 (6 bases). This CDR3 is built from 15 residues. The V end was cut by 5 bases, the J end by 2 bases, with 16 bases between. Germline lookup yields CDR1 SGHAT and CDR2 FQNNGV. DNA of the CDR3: TGTGCCAGCAGCCCAGAATGGACAGACCCCTACGAGCAGTACTTC. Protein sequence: CASSPEWTDPYEQYF. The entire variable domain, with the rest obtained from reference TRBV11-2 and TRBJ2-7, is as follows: EAGVAQSPRYKIIEKRQSVAFWCNPISGHATLYWYQQILGQGPKLLIQFQNNGVVDDSQLPKDRFSAERLKGVDSTLKIQPAKLEDSAVYLCASSPEWTDPYEQYFGPGTRLTVT.